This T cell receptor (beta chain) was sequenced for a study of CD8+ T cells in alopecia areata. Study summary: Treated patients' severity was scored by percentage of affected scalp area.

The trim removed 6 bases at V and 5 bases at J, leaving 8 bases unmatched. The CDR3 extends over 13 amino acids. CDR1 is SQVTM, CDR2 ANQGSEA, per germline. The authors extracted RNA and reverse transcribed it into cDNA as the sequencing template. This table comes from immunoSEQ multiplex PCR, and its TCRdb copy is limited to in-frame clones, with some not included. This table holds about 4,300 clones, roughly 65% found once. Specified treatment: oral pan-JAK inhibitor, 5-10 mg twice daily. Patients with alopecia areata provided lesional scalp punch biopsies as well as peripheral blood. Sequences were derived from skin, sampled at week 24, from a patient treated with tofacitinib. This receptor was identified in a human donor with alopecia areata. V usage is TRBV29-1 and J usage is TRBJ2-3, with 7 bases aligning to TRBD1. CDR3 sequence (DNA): TGCAGCGTGAGAGACAGGGAAGTAGATACGCAGTATTTT. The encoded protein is CSVRDREVDTQYF.